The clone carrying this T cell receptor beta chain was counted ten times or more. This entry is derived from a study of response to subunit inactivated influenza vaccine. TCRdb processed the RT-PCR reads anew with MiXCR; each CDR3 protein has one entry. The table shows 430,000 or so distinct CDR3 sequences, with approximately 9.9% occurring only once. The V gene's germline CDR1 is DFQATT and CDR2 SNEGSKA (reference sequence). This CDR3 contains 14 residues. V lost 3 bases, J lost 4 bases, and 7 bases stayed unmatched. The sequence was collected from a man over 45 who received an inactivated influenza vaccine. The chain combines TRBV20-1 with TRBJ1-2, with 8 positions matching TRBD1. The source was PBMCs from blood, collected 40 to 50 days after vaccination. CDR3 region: CSASPQGAGYGYTF. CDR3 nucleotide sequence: TGCAGTGCTAGTCCGCAGGGGGCTGGCTATGGCTACACCTTC.